The clone carrying this T cell receptor (beta chain) showed up just a few times. These data belong to a study of CD8 T cells in ankylosing spondylitis. J gave up 4 bases and V 5 bases, and 9 bases lay outside the gene matches. This CDR3 has 16 amino acids. Germline V gene lookup returns CDR1 DFQATT and CDR2 SNEGSKA (reference sequence). Each CDR3 protein gets one entry after TCRdb re-called the 5' RACE reads with MiXCR. Of 350,000 or so distinct CDR3 sequences in the sample, about 15% were seen once. This TCR was recovered from a male donor with ankylosing spondylitis or in good health (not recorded which). The chain carries TRBV20-1 and TRBJ2-2; TRBD1 agrees at 11 bases. The sequencing sample was made of blood, either unsorted or a sorted T cell fraction (not recorded which). CDR3 nucleotides: TGCAGTGCTCCCGGCACCGGGACAGGGGGCACCGGGGAGCTGTTTTTT. This translates into CSAPGTGTGGTGELFF.